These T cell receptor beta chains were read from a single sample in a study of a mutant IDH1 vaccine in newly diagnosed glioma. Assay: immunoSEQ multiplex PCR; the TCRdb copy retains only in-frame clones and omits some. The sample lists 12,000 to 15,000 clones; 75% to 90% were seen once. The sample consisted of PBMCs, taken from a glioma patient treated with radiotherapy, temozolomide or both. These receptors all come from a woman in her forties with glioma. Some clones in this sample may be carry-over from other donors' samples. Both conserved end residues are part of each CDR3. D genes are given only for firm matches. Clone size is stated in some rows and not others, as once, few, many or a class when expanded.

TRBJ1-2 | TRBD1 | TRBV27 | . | TGTGCCAGCAGCTCACCCGGGACAGGGGGACTCTACACCTATGGCTACACCTTC | CASSSPGTGGLYTYGYTF
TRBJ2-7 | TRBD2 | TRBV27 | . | TGTGCCAGCAGGGGACTAGCGGGAGCCTACGAGCAGTACTTC | CASRGLAGAYEQYF
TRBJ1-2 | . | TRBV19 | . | TGTGCCAGTAGTATAAAGTCAGCATCTAACTATGGCTACACCTTC | CASSIKSASNYGYTF
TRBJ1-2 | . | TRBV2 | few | TGTGCCAGCAGTAGCGCCGACAGCCTCTATGGCTACACCTTC | CASSSADSLYGYTF
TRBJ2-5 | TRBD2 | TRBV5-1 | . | TGCGCCAGCAGCTTCGGCCTAGCGGGAGGGGGGGAGACCCAGTACTTC | CASSFGLAGGGETQYF
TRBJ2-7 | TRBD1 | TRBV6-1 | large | TGTGCCAGCAGTGAGGGGACAGGTTTCACCTCCTACGAGCAGTACTTC | CASSEGTGFTSYEQYF
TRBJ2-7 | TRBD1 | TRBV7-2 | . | TGTGCCAGCAGCCCGGGGACAGTCGAGCAGTACTTC | CASSPGTVEQYF
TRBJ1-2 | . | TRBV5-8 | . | TGTGCCAGCAGCTTGTCAGGGCCGACCGGCTACACCTTC | CASSLSGPTGYTF
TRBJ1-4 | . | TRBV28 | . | TGTGCCAGCAGCCACAATGAAAAACTGTTTTTT | CASSHNEKLFF
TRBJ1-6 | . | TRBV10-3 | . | TGTGCCATCAGTAAGGCGGGAGCTAATTCACCCCTCCACTTT | CAISKAGANSPLHF
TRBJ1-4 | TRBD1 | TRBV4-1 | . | TGCGCCAGCAGCCCGACAGGGTCCGGGGAAAAACTGTTTTTT | CASSPTGSGEKLFF
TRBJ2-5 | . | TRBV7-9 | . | TGTGCCAGCAGCTTAATGGGGGGCCTTCAAGAGACCCAGTACTTC | CASSLMGGLQETQYF
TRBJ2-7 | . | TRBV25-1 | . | TGTGCCAGCAGTGATGGGGTCTCCTACGAGCAGTACTTC | CASSDGVSYEQYF
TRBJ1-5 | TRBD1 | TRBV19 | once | TGTGCCAGTAGTGTCACAGGGGAGGCTCAGCCCCAGCATTTT | CASSVTGEAQPQHF
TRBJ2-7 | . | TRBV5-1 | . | TGCGCCAGCAGCTTGGACTCCGAGCAGTACTTC | CASSLDSEQYF
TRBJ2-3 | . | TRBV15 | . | TGTGCCACCAGCAGAGAAACCCGAGATACGCAGTATTTT | CATSRETRDTQYF
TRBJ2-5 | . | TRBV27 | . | TGTGCCAGCAGTCCCCGACGTTTTCAAGAGACCCAGTACTTC | CASSPRRFQETQYF
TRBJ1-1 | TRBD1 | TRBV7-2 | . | TGTGCCAGCAGCTCTCGACAGGGGGCAGGGAACACTGAAGCTTTCTTT | CASSSRQGAGNTEAFF
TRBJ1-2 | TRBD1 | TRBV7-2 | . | TGTGCCAGCAGCTCCCGACAGGGGGCAATGAGAGGCTACACCTTC | CASSSRQGAMRGYTF
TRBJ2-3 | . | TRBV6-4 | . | TGTGCCAGCAGTGACGGGGTGGGGGGCACAGATACGCAGTATTTT | CASSDGVGGTDTQYF
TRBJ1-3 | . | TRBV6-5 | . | TGTGCCAGCAGTTACTCGAAAATGGGGGCTGGAAACACCATATATTTT | CASSYSKMGAGNTIYF
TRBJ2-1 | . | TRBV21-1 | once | TGTGCCAGCAGCAAAGGGGGGAATGAGCAGTTCTTC | CASSKGGNEQFF
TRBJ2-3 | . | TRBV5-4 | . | TGTGCCAGCAGCTTTTTCGGGACAGATACGCAGTATTTT | CASSFFGTDTQYF
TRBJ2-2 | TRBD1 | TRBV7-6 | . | TGTGCCAGCAGCTCCTGGGGGACAGGGAGGAACACCGGGGAGCTGTTTTTT | CASSSWGTGRNTGELFF
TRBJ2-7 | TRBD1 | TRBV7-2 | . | TGTGCCAGCAGCAAGACCGGGACAGGGAACTCCTACGAGCAGTACTTC | CASSKTGTGNSYEQYF
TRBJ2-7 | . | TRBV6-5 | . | TGTGCCAGCCAAGACAACTCCTACGAGCAGTACTTC | CASQDNSYEQYF
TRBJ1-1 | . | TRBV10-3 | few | TGTGCCATCAGTCCGGCAGGGAACACTGAAGCTTTCTTT | CAISPAGNTEAFF
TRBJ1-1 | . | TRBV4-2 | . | TGTGCCAGCAGCCAGCAGGGGAGCAACACTGAAGCTTTCTTT | CASSQQGSNTEAFF
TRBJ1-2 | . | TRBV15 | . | TGTGCCACCAGCAGCGGGGCCTATGGCTACACCTTC | CATSSGAYGYTF